Listed here are 12 T cell receptor beta chains from one sample, sequenced in a study of CD8 T cells in ankylosing spondylitis. TCRdb redid the calling of the 5' RACE reads with MiXCR, one entry per CDR3 protein. This table has some 130,000 distinct CDR3 sequences, about 7% appearing once. The specimen sequenced was blood, either unsorted or a sorted T cell fraction (not recorded which). Receptor source: a female donor with ankylosing spondylitis or in good health (not recorded which).

This clonotype was observed many times. The genes are TRBV29-1 and TRBJ2-5; D perhaps matches TRBD2 (7 bases). This CDR3 is built from 13 residues. The V end was cut by 7 bases, the J end by 2 bases, with 14 bases between. CDR1 and CDR2 (germline): SQVTM, ANQGSEA. Here the CDR3 DNA reads TGCAGCGCCTGGGGGGGCAGTCAAGAGACCCAGTACTTC. Its protein is CSAWGGSQETQYF.

This clonotype was counted ten times or more. The rearrangement joins TRBV18 to TRBJ2-1; TRBD1 agrees at 7 bases. The CDR3 is 14 amino acids. Germline V gives CDR1 KGHSH, CDR2 LQKENI. The junction had 3 bases not matched to a gene; V was cut back by 3 bases and J by 4 bases. The CDR3: CASSPAGGYNEQFF. Written as DNA, the CDR3 is TGTGCCAGCTCACCCGCAGGGGGTTACAATGAGCAGTTCTTC.

This clonotype has ten or more counts. The V call is TRBV9, the J call TRBJ2-1; 14 bases are a match to TRBD2. The junction had 9 bases not matched to a gene; V was cut back by 2 bases and J by 2 bases. This CDR3 contains 19 residues. The germline V gene has CDR1 SGDLS and CDR2 YYNGEE. CDR3 loop: CASSVPGLAGASTYNEQFF. The CDR3 nucleotides read TGTGCCAGCAGCGTCCCGGGACTAGCGGGGGCCTCTACCTACAATGAGCAGTTCTTC.

This clonotype was found many times. The rearrangement joins TRBV15 to TRBJ2-5; D tentatively reads TRBD1 or TRBD2 (5 bases each). The ends were cut back, 4 bases at V and 1 base at J, with 10 bases in the middle. The CDR3 is 14 amino acids. Looked up from germline, CDR1 is LNHNV and CDR2 is YYDKDF (reference sequence). CDR3 DNA: TGTGCCACCAGCATTGGTGGGGGCCAAGAGACCCAGTACTTC. Its translation is CATSIGGGQETQYF.

Ten or more counts support this clonotype. The chain employs TRBV5-1 and TRBJ2-5; D is possibly TRBD1 (6 bases). The germline gives CDR1 SGHRS, CDR2 YFSETQ. Trimming removed 0 bases from V and 2 bases from J, with 11 bases in between. This CDR3 is built from 15 residues. Written as DNA, the CDR3 is TGCGCCAGCAGCTTGGTGTCCGGACAGCAAGAGACCCAGTACTTC. As protein: CASSLVSGQQETQYF.

This clonotype was recorded many times. The rearrangement links TRBV2 to TRBJ2-7, with 12 bases fitting TRBD2. V lost 4 bases to trimming and J lost 4 bases; unmatched junction nucleotides: 8. Germline CDR1 SNHLY, CDR2 FYNNEI. The length of the CDR3 is 16 residues. CDR3 sequence (DNA): TGTGCCAGCAGTGCCAGGACTAGCGGGAAAATTTACGAGCAGTACTTC. Protein sequence: CASSARTSGKIYEQYF.

This clonotype showed up many times. The CDR3 nucleotides are TGCAGTGCTGGGCCCCCAGGGGGCACCGGGGAGCTGTTTTTT. This gives the protein CSAGPPGGTGELFF. The rearrangement joins TRBV20-1 to TRBJ2-2, with TRBD1 matching 7 bases. V shed 5 bases and J 4 bases; nucleotides not matched to a gene: 7. The CDR3 is 14 amino acids. The germline CDR1 and CDR2 sequences are DFQATT and SNEGSKA (reference sequence).

This clonotype was observed many times. V gene TRBV28 combines with J gene TRBJ2-5, with 7 positions matching TRBD2. The length of the CDR3 is 14 residues. Germline-derived CDR1 and CDR2 are MDHEN and SYDVKM. V dropped 5 bases and J dropped 5; count of bases not matched to a gene: 8. The CDR3 nucleotides are TGTGCCAGCAGTCTCCTCGGGGAGGGGGAGACCCAGTACTTC. It codes for CASSLLGEGETQYF.

This clonotype showed up many times. The gene calls are TRBV12-3 or TRBV12-4 and TRBJ2-7; D not certain. Trimming stripped 7 bases from V and 0 bases from J, with 10 bases between. This CDR3 spans 13 amino acids. The CDR3 bases are TGTGCCAGCACCTACCGGCTCTCCTACGAGCAGTACTTC. It translates to CASTYRLSYEQYF.

In this sample, this clonotype turned up many times. Given the absence of the conserved phenylalanine or tryptophan at the CDR3 end, a read error is likely. In DNA, the CDR3 is TGTGCCAGCAGCGTTTCAGGACAGGGGTGGACTGAAGCTTTCTCT. Protein: CASSVSGQGWTEAFS. The V and J genes are TRBV6-1 and TRBJ1-1, with 9 bases matching TRBD1. With V trimmed by 6 bases and J by 5 bases, 10 bases remained unmatched. There are 15 residues in the CDR3. The germline gives CDR1 MNHNS, CDR2 SASEGT.

The table lists this clonotype with many counts. The chain combines TRBV27 with TRBJ1-1; 7 nucleotides match TRBD1. The CDR3 is 11 amino acids. V was clipped by 6 bases and J by 6 bases; unmatched bases: 1. Germline lookup yields CDR1 MNHEY and CDR2 SMNVEV (reference sequence). The CDR3 is CASRQGAEAFF. For the CDR3, the DNA is TGTGCCAGCAGGCAGGGGGCTGAAGCTTTCTTT.

This rearrangement joins TRBV7-9 to TRBJ1-2, with a possible D match to TRBD1 (6 bases). The CDR3 length is 12 residues. V lost 5 bases and J lost 11, with 15 bases in between. The germline CDR1 and CDR2 sequences are SEHNR and FQNEAQ (reference sequence). CDR3 sequence (DNA): TGTGCCAGCAGCCTGAGGGGGGACTCTTACACCTTC. The encoded protein is CASSLRGDSYTF. The complete variable domain, with remaining parts taken from reference TRBV7-9 and TRBJ1-2, reads DTGVSQNPRHKITKRGQNVTFRCDPISEHNRLYWYRQTLGQGPEFLTYFQNEAQLEKSRLLSDRFSAERPKGSFSTLEIQRTEQGDSAMYLCASSLRGDSYTFGSGTRLTVV.